This passage covers 30 T cell receptor beta chains from one sample sequenced in a study of human T cells and chemical hapten exposure. TCRdb ran MiXCR on the RACE reads and lists one entry per CDR3 protein. Altogether 60,000 to 65,000 distinct CDR3 sequences are present, 11% being singletons, with the ten largest covering about 2%. The time point: patch test 3, about 24 weeks after DPC sensitization. Treatment in this sample: therapeutic diphenylcyclopropenone sensitization with weekly scalp DPC. Sequencing used whole blood, obtained in connection with sensitization to the hapten diphenylcyclopropenone (DPC). The receptors originated from a woman aged 25 to 45 with alopecia areata. Some clones in this sample may be carry-over from other donors' samples.

This clonotype has ten or more counts. The rearrangement uses TRBV4-3 and TRBJ2-2, with TRBD2 as a possible D gene (7 bases). V lost 0 bases to trimming and J lost 6 bases, with 14 bases between them. In germline, CDR1 is LGHNA, CDR2 YSLEER. CDR3 size: 16 residues. Written as DNA, the CDR3 is TGCGCCAGCAGCCAAGACAGTCGGGGGGCTCCCGGGGAGCTGTTTTTT. It specifies CASSQDSRGAPGELFF.

The sample holds many counts of this clonotype. This chain connects TRBV12-3 or TRBV12-4 to TRBJ2-3; TRBD2 matches 8 bases. This CDR3 is built from 16 residues. J lost 2 bases, V lost 3 bases, and 7 bases had no gene match. DNA for the CDR3: TGTGCCAGCAGTTTCGGAGCGGGGGACCCCACAGATACGCAGTATTTT. Protein sequence: CASSFGAGDPTDTQYF.

This clonotype was observed many times. The gene calls are TRBV10-1 and TRBJ2-2; D perhaps matches TRBD2 (5 bases). The CDR3 is 13 residues long. V lost 6 bases to trimming and J lost 7 bases, with 12 bases between them. CDR1 and CDR2 from the germline V gene are WNHNN and SYGVQD (reference sequence). The CDR3 bases are TGCGCCAGCAGGGAGGCCATAGGCGGGGAGCTGTTTTTT. It encodes CASREAIGGELFF.

This clonotype was observed at least ten times. This sequence joins TRBV5-1 and TRBJ2-7; D uncertain. In germline, CDR1 is SGHRS, CDR2 YFSETQ. Trimming pared 4 bases from V and 7 bases from J, leaving 21 bases between. This CDR3 spans 15 amino acids. The chain's CDR3 is CASSVSATQGREQYF. CDR3 sequence (DNA): TGCGCCAGCAGCGTATCGGCGACACAAGGACGGGAGCAGTACTTC.

This clonotype was counted a few times. The chain recombines TRBV10-3 with TRBJ2-7; TRBD1 matches 7 bases. Trimming at V came to 4 bases and at J to 5 bases, leaving 5 bases not matched to a gene. This CDR3 is built from 13 residues. The germline V gene has CDR1 ENHRY and CDR2 SYGVKD. The CDR3 loop reads CAISGGQRDEQYF. DNA for the CDR3: TGTGCCATCAGTGGGGGACAGAGAGACGAGCAGTACTTC.

This clonotype has a handful of counts. The genes are TRBV6-2 or TRBV6-3 and TRBJ1-1, with D perhaps matching TRBD1 (6 bases). CDR1 MNHEY and CDR2 SVGEGT come from the germline V gene. Deletions cut 7 bases from V and 5 bases from J, with 8 bases between. The CDR3 is made up of 11 amino acids. CDR3 nucleotide sequence: TGTGCCAGCATCCAGGGGACTGAAGCTTTCTTT. It translates to CASIQGTEAFF.

At least ten counts were recorded for this clonotype. J is TRBJ2-7 and V is TRBV29-1; no clear D gene. The V end was cut by 7 bases, the J end by 2 bases, with 12 bases between. Germline V gene lookup returns CDR1 SQVTM and CDR2 ANQGSEA. CDR3 length equals 12 residues. CDR3 DNA sequence: TGCAGCGCATGGGCGGATGCCTACGAGCAGTACTTC. This gives the protein CSAWADAYEQYF.

This clonotype was counted many times. The rearrangement links TRBV6-2 or TRBV6-3 to TRBJ2-2, with 7 nucleotides matching TRBD2. The trim removed 2 bases at V and 6 bases at J, leaving 12 bases unmatched. This CDR3 has 17 residues. Germline V gene data show CDR1 as MNHEY and CDR2 as SVGEGT. CDR3 region: CASSYTLTSRQAGELFF. In nucleotides, the CDR3 is TGTGCCAGCAGTTACACACTGACTAGCCGGCAGGCCGGGGAGCTGTTTTTT.

This clonotype has only a few counts. The rearrangement links TRBV11-3 to TRBJ1-1, with 8 bases fitting TRBD1. Unmatched junction bases numbered 6, after V lost 4 bases and J lost 2 bases. The germline CDR1 and CDR2 sequences are SGHNT and YENEEA. The CDR3 loop spans 15 amino acids. The CDR3 sequence: CASSSFGQGNTEAFF. DNA for the CDR3: TGTGCCAGCAGCTCGTTTGGACAGGGTAACACTGAAGCTTTCTTT.

The chain joins TRBV7-9 to TRBJ1-4, with a possible D match to TRBD1 (5 bases). V lost 2 bases to trimming and J lost 5 bases, with 18 bases between them. This CDR3 spans 17 amino acids. Germline CDR1 is SEHNR and CDR2 is FQNEAQ (reference sequence). The CDR3 sequence is CASSLTEAWQGNEKLFF. The CDR3 coding sequence is TGTGCCAGCAGCTTAACGGAGGCATGGCAGGGAAATGAAAAACTGTTTTTT.

This rearrangement joins TRBV29-1 to TRBJ2-2, with 8 bases matching TRBD1. This CDR3 is 14 amino acids long. V trimming: 5 bases; J trimming: 6 bases; junction bases outside the gene matches: 8. CDR1 SQVTM and CDR2 ANQGSEA come from the germline V gene. The CDR3 is CSVLTETGAGELFF. The CDR3 region has the DNA TGCAGCGTTTTAACCGAGACAGGGGCCGGGGAGCTGTTTTTT.

This clonotype was counted between two and nine times. The rearrangement uses TRBV6-2 or TRBV6-3 and TRBJ2-2; TRBD2 aligns across 11 bases. The V and J ends lost 7 bases and 2 bases, in that order; junction bases with no gene match: 18. This CDR3 is built from 20 residues. Germline loops: CDR1 MNHEY, CDR2 SVGEGT. In nucleotides, the CDR3 is TGTGCCAGCACTCCCCTCAGGTGGGCTAGCGGGGGGACTAACACCGGGGAGCTGTTTTTT. This sequence encodes CASTPLRWASGGTNTGELFF.

V is TRBV18 and J is TRBJ1-5; TRBD1 matches at 11 bases. Trimming removed 3 bases from V and 4 bases from J; junction bases left unmatched: 8. The CDR3 is 17 amino acids. Looked up from germline, CDR1 is KGHSH and CDR2 is LQKENI. The CDR3 coding sequence is TGTGCCAGCTCACCCGGGACAGGGGGTATCAGGAATCAGCCCCAGCATTTT. Amino acid sequence: CASSPGTGGIRNQPQHF.

This clonotype has at least ten counts. The rearrangement uses TRBV4-2 and TRBJ2-2; a possible D gene is TRBD1 (6 bases). This CDR3 spans 14 amino acids. V dropped 5 bases and J dropped 4 bases, with 11 bases sitting between them. The V gene's germline CDR1 is LGHNA and CDR2 YNFKEQ. In DNA, the CDR3 is TGTGCCAGCAGCTCGGACAGTTCCACCGGGGAGCTGTTTTTT. Its protein is CASSSDSSTGELFF.

This clonotype has ten or more counts. The V call is TRBV5-1, the J call TRBJ1-6; the D is unclear. Germline lookup yields CDR1 SGHRS and CDR2 YFSETQ. This CDR3 contains 17 residues. The V end was cut by 1 base, the J end by 7 bases, with 18 bases between. CDR3 loop: CASSLIQTPNGNSPLHF. CDR3 nucleotides: TGCGCCAGCAGCTTGATACAGACACCAAACGGGAATTCACCCCTCCACTTT.

This clonotype has ten or more counts. This rearrangement joins TRBV6-5 to TRBJ2-7, with 9 bases lining up with TRBD1. Unmatched junction bases numbered 13, after V lost 4 bases and J lost 3 bases. The CDR3 is 17 residues long. Germline V gene data show CDR1 as MNHEY and CDR2 as SVGAGI. CDR3 in amino acids: CASSWTGVGKAVYEQYF. The CDR3 region has the DNA TGTGCCAGCAGTTGGACAGGGGTCGGGAAAGCGGTCTACGAGCAGTACTTC.

This clonotype showed up just a few times. The chain is built from TRBV5-1 and TRBJ1-6, with D possibly being TRBD1 (6 bases). This CDR3 has 13 residues. Germline values: CDR1 SGHRS, CDR2 YFSETQ. V shed 7 bases and J shed 6 bases, with 11 bases lying between them. The CDR3 loop is CASRTVGNSPLHF. CDR3 bases: TGCGCCAGCCGGACAGTTGGTAATTCACCCCTCCACTTT.

There are a few counts of this clonotype. V gene TRBV4-2 combines with J gene TRBJ2-1, with a possible D match to TRBD2 (6 bases). The CDR3 runs 13 residues. Germline V gene data show CDR1 as LGHNA and CDR2 as YNFKEQ. V lost 2 bases and J 8 bases, leaving 10 bases between the germline ends. DNA for the CDR3: TGTGCCAGCAGCCAACGACTAGTGGATGAGCAGTTCTTC. It specifies CASSQRLVDEQFF.

This clonotype was seen more than once but under ten times. The chain joins TRBV5-6 to TRBJ2-2; no clear D. Germline values: CDR1 SGHDT, CDR2 YYEEEE. The CDR3 extends over 16 amino acids. The V end lost 4 bases, the J end lost 0 bases, and 13 bases lay between the germline ends. The CDR3 DNA sequence: TGTGCCAGCAGCCCTAGGATACCATCGAACACCGGGGAGCTGTTTTTT. Protein: CASSPRIPSNTGELFF.

This clonotype was detected a few times. The CDR3, as DNA: TGTGCCAGCAGCTTTAAGGTTGAGGACATTCAGTACTTC. Protein: CASSFKVEDIQYF. This sequence joins TRBV5-4 and TRBJ2-4; D gene ambiguous. The CDR3 sequence is 13 residues long. V shed 2 bases and J shed 8 bases, with 11 bases lying between them. The germline V gene encodes CDR1 SGHNT and CDR2 YYREEE (reference sequence).

This sequence joins TRBV5-4 and TRBJ1-1; weak D call: TRBD1 (5 bases). Deletions cut 3 bases from V and 3 bases from J, with 9 bases between. CDR3 length equals 13 residues. The V gene's germline CDR1 is SGHNT and CDR2 YYREEE (reference sequence). CDR3: CASSWGVDTEAFF. In DNA form, the CDR3 reads TGTGCCAGCAGCTGGGGGGTAGACACTGAAGCTTTCTTT.

There are many counts of this clonotype. The V call is TRBV5-5, the J call TRBJ1-1; D might be TRBD1 (5 bases). Per germline, CDR1 SGHKS and CDR2 YYEKEE (reference sequence). Trimming pared 5 bases from V and 1 base from J, leaving 15 bases between. This CDR3 is 15 amino acids long. CDR3 DNA: TGTGCCAGCAGACCCTCTTGGCAGGGGAACACTGAAGCTTTCTTT. This encodes CASRPSWQGNTEAFF.

The chain combines TRBV19 with TRBJ2-3; D is ambiguous. This CDR3 is 15 amino acids long. The germline V gene encodes CDR1 LNHDA and CDR2 SQIVND (reference sequence). V was clipped by 7 bases and J by 6 bases, with 20 bases between them. DNA of the CDR3: TGTGCCAGTACCCGAGAATTTAGGCGGCCCGATACGCAGTATTTT. The encoded protein is CASTREFRRPDTQYF.

This clonotype was seen at least ten times. V gene TRBV2 combines with J gene TRBJ1-3; D possibly corresponds to TRBD1 (5 bases). The germline gives CDR1 SNHLY, CDR2 FYNNEI. There are 12 residues in the CDR3. V shed 4 bases and J shed 8 bases, with 9 bases lying between them. CDR3 DNA: TGTGCCAGCAGTGTGATGGGGGACACCATATATTTT. Translation: CASSVMGDTIYF.

Many counts were recorded for this clonotype. The CDR3 DNA follows: TGTGCCAGCAGTCAGATAGCGAACACCGGGGAGCTGTTTTTT. Amino acid sequence: CASSQIANTGELFF. This chain links TRBV6-2 or TRBV6-3 with TRBJ2-2; no reliable D call. Trimming cost V 5 bases and J 0 bases, with 7 bases left between them. CDR3 size: 14 residues. The germline gives CDR1 MNHEY, CDR2 SVGEGT.

V gene TRBV4-3 combines with J gene TRBJ1-2; possible D gene TRBD1, 5 bases. Trimming stripped 5 bases from V and 4 bases from J, with 20 bases between. The CDR3 covers 16 residues. In germline, CDR1 is LGHNA, CDR2 YSLEER. The DNA for the CDR3 is TGCGCCAGCAGCTCCCGACAGTCCTTTAGGGGCTATGGCTACACCTTC. Translating gives CASSSRQSFRGYGYTF.

This clonotype occurred many times. The chain recombines TRBV30 with TRBJ1-3, with D perhaps matching TRBD1 (6 bases). Germline CDR1 GTSNPN, CDR2 SVGIG (reference sequence). The CDR3 loop spans 13 amino acids. V was clipped by 2 bases and J by 8 bases, with 13 bases between them. CDR3 coding DNA: TGTGCCTGGAGTCAGGGGCCCGGGCACACCATATATTTT. Translating it yields CAWSQGPGHTIYF.

This clonotype was recorded at least ten times. The rearrangement joins TRBV12-3 or TRBV12-4 to TRBJ2-3; weak D call: TRBD2 (5 bases). Trimming pared 5 bases from V and 0 bases from J, leaving 12 bases between. The CDR3 totals 15 residues. The CDR3 spells CASSAGLRSTDTQYF. Here the CDR3 DNA reads TGTGCCAGCAGTGCCGGACTCCGGAGCACAGATACGCAGTATTTT.

The chain is built from TRBV30 and TRBJ2-2; D is perhaps TRBD2 (6 bases). Germline CDR1 GTSNPN, CDR2 SVGIG (reference sequence). The CDR3 is made up of 16 amino acids. Trimming took off 1 base at V and 4 bases at J, with 16 bases between the two ends. The CDR3 loop is CAWSADGRGSTGELFF. The CDR3 DNA sequence: TGTGCCTGGAGTGCCGACGGGAGAGGGAGCACCGGGGAGCTGTTTTTT.

This clonotype was recorded many times. The chain carries TRBV12-3 or TRBV12-4 and TRBJ2-5, with 7 nucleotides matching TRBD1. Trimming at V came to 8 bases and at J to 3 bases, leaving 3 bases not matched to a gene. The CDR3 runs to 12 residues. The CDR3 protein is CASGGQEETQYF. CDR3 nucleotides: TGTGCCAGCGGAGGACAGGAAGAGACCCAGTACTTC.